The T cell receptor beta chain described here comes from a study of blood T cells in healthy people across ages. This clonotype has ten or more counts. Its specificity is not known. Germline CDR1 is DFQATT and CDR2 is SNEGSKA (reference sequence). V shed 6 bases and J 4 bases; nucleotides not matched to a gene: 11. The CDR3 extends over 15 amino acids. Through a sample-barcoded 5' primer and a J-beta primer mix, a second PCR was run for about 6 to 11 cycles. TCRdb analysed the 5' RACE reads with MiXCR anew, one entry per CDR3 protein. The sample yields over 500,000 distinct CDR3 sequences, approximately 52% seen once. Study-wide results and caveats: The percentage of naive T cells correlated strongly with TCR beta diversity.

V gene TRBV20-1 combines with J gene TRBJ1-2, with 10 bases that match TRBD1. The receptor was derived from a woman of 80 years or more in good health. The specimen was blood. The CDR3 region has the DNA TGCAGTGCCCCTGTGGGGGACAGGGGCCTCTATGGCTACACCTTC. Its translation is CSAPVGDRGLYGYTF.